The 26 T cell receptor beta chains below come from one sample, sequenced in a study of regulatory T cells in long-lasting Graves disease. Described time point: newly diagnosed GD, antithyroid drugs for less than 3 months. Scientists built the TCR library using RNA that was extracted from PBMCs. Combining iRepertoire HTBI primers with Arm-PCR of CDR3 regions, the authors built TCR beta libraries. Each CDR3 protein gets one entry after TCRdb re-called the multiplex PCR reads with MiXCR. The table lists 350,000 to 400,000 distinct CDR3 sequences, roughly 16% of them singletons. The source was peripheral blood mononuclear cells (PBMCs), collected at new diagnosis, from a patient treated with antithyroid drugs. The source of these receptors is a female donor with Graves disease.

This clonotype was seen repeatedly, ten times or more. An end of the junction does not agree with germline; a read error may underlie this. The V and J genes are TRBV5-5 and TRBJ2-7, with a possible D match to TRBD2 (5 bases). Germline CDR1 reads SGHKS; CDR2 reads YYEKEE (reference sequence). The CDR3 spans 17 residues. This CDR3 is CASRLVGAGNSDYEQYF. The CDR3 DNA reads as TGTGCCAGCAGGTTGGTGGGAGCCGGGAACAGTGACTACGAGCAGTACTTC.

This chain joins TRBV5-6 and TRBJ1-1, with 7 bases fitting TRBD1. Germline CDR1 reads SGHDT; CDR2 reads YYEEEE. The CDR3 extends over 17 amino acids. After removal of 0 bases from V and 0 bases from J, the junction contained 8 bases not matched to a gene. CDR3 sequence (DNA): TGTGCCAGCAGCTTGGATCCGTGGACAGGAATGAACACTGAAGCTTTCTTT. It encodes CASSLDPWTGMNTEAFF.

This clonotype was observed many times. The chain carries TRBV6-2 or TRBV6-3 and TRBJ2-1; D unresolved. Germline values: CDR1 MNHEY, CDR2 SVGEGT. The CDR3 is made up of 18 amino acids. Trimming took off 6 bases at V and 2 bases at J, with 23 bases between the two ends. Here the CDR3 reads CASRKTGRFPLTYNEQFF. CDR3 nucleotides: TGTGCCAGCAGGAAAACCGGAAGGTTCCCCCTAACCTACAATGAGCAGTTCTTC.

This clonotype has ten or more counts. The chain uses TRBV27 and TRBJ2-5; D possibly uses TRBD1 or TRBD2 (5 bases each). Germline V gene data show CDR1 as MNHEY and CDR2 as SMNVEV (reference sequence). This CDR3 has 15 residues. The germline V and J ends were trimmed by 2 bases and 7 bases, with 17 bases remaining between them. Here the CDR3 DNA reads TGTGCCAGCAGTTTACGGGACGGCGGGCCGGGGACCCAGTACTTC. It translates to CASSLRDGGPGTQYF.

The gene calls are TRBV3-1 and TRBJ2-1; 7 bases fit TRBD2. V lost 4 bases, J lost 7 bases, and 10 bases stayed unmatched. Germline V gene data show CDR1 as LGHDT and CDR2 as YNNKEL (reference sequence). CDR3 length: 15 residues. As DNA, the CDR3 is TGTGCCAGCAGCCCCGTGGGGCGGGAGATAAATGAGCAGTTCTTC. Translated: CASSPVGREINEQFF.

This clonotype came up a few times. This chain joins TRBV27 and TRBJ1-1; 7 positions agree with TRBD1. Germline trimming cut 3 bases from V and 8 bases from J; bases unmatched to any gene: 6. The CDR3 loop spans 13 amino acids. The V gene's germline CDR1 is MNHEY and CDR2 SMNVEV (reference sequence). The CDR3 region is CASSFKGAVEAFF. CDR3 nucleotides: TGTGCCAGCAGTTTTAAGGGGGCTGTGGAAGCTTTCTTT.

This clonotype was picked up many times. The J gene is TRBJ2-7, the V gene TRBV27; 12 bases agree with TRBD1. V was pared by 6 bases and J by 5 bases, with 2 bases of the junction left unmatched. The CDR3 has 13 residues. Germline assignment: CDR1 MNHEY and CDR2 SMNVEV (reference sequence). The CDR3 loop reads CASSGTGGDEQYF. CDR3 nucleotides: TGTGCCAGCAGCGGGACAGGGGGCGACGAGCAGTACTTC.

This clonotype was detected a few times. The chain employs TRBV12-3 or TRBV12-4 and TRBJ1-4; D not resolved. The CDR3 has 15 amino acids. Trimming removed 7 bases at V and 0 bases at J, with 12 bases between. CDR3 in amino acids: CASTLKYATNEKLFF. DNA for the CDR3: TGTGCCAGCACCTTGAAGTACGCAACTAATGAAAAACTGTTTTTT.

This clonotype was observed a few times. The chain employs TRBV28 and TRBJ1-2, with TRBD1 matching over 11 bases. Germline values: CDR1 MDHEN, CDR2 SYDVKM. The V segment lost 5 bases and the J segment 8 bases; nucleotides outside the gene matches: 7. This CDR3 has 14 residues. CDR3 nucleotide sequence: TGTGCCAGCAGTCGGGGACAGGGGGAAAGCGGCTACACCTTC. Translation gives CASSRGQGESGYTF.

This clonotype came up many times. The V call is TRBV20-1, the J call TRBJ2-2, with D possibly TRBD2 on 5 matching bases. The germline V and J ends were trimmed by 6 bases and 1 base, with 15 bases remaining between them. The CDR3 loop spans 15 amino acids. Germline V gene lookup returns CDR1 DFQATT and CDR2 SNEGSKA (reference sequence). CDR3 amino acids: CSASGASRNTGELFF. CDR3 DNA sequence: TGCAGTGCCTCAGGAGCTAGCCGGAACACCGGGGAGCTGTTTTTT.

This chain joins TRBV6-1 and TRBJ2-5; D not resolved. Trimming removed 4 bases at V and 1 base at J, with 13 bases between. The CDR3 extends over 15 amino acids. The germline V gene encodes CDR1 MNHNS and CDR2 SASEGT. CDR3 sequence reads: CASSVDPASQETQYF. The CDR3 coding sequence is TGTGCCAGCAGTGTAGACCCCGCATCCCAAGAGACCCAGTACTTC.

The chain uses TRBV12-3 or TRBV12-4 and TRBJ2-5; TRBD2 agrees at 9 bases. Trimming at V came to 4 bases and at J to 4 bases, leaving 16 bases not matched to a gene. The CDR3 consists of 18 residues. The CDR3 is CASSYSINWRGGRETQYF. The CDR3 bases are TGTGCCAGCAGTTACTCGATAAATTGGCGGGGGGGCCGAGAGACCCAGTACTTC.

This clonotype was observed many times. The chain uses TRBV30 and TRBJ2-1; 7 bases are shared with TRBD2. Trimming removed 5 bases from V and 9 bases from J; junction bases left unmatched: 10. In germline, CDR1 is GTSNPN, CDR2 SVGIG (reference sequence). The CDR3 is made up of 13 amino acids. The CDR3 DNA reads TGTGCCTGGGCCCAGGTATGGGGGGGTGAGCAGTTCTTC. Translating it yields CAWAQVWGGEQFF.

The rearrangement links TRBV27 to TRBJ2-1, with D hard to call. The CDR3 spans 11 residues. The germline V and J ends were trimmed by 5 bases and 8 bases, with 7 bases remaining between them. The germline CDR1 and CDR2 sequences are MNHEY and SMNVEV (reference sequence). The CDR3 protein is CASSGPHEQFF. CDR3 sequence (DNA): TGTGCCAGCAGTGGCCCCCATGAGCAGTTCTTC.

CDR3 region: CASRFGDLGSWNTGELFF. Written as DNA, the CDR3 is TGCGCCAGCAGATTTGGGGATTTGGGTTCATGGAACACCGGGGAGCTGTTTTTT. This chain uses TRBV5-1 with TRBJ2-2; D gene ambiguous. The V end was cut by 5 bases, the J end by 1 base, with 21 bases between. The CDR3 is 18 amino acids. The germline V gene has CDR1 SGHRS and CDR2 YFSETQ.

This clonotype appeared many times. V is TRBV6-2 or TRBV6-3 and J is TRBJ2-7; maybe TRBD1 (8 bases). Germline CDR1 reads MNHEY; CDR2 reads SVGEGT. The CDR3 is 17 residues long. Trimming pared 5 bases from V and 4 bases from J, leaving 24 bases between. The CDR3 nucleotides are TGTGCCAGCAGTCGCTACGGGGGGACAGGTTCGTTGTACGAGCAGTACTTC. Amino acids: CASSRYGGTGSLYEQYF.

This clonotype was counted a few times. The CDR3, as DNA: TGTGCCAGCAGTTACGGATCACCCCTCCACTTT. This translates into CASSYGSPLHF. The rearrangement joins TRBV6-2 or TRBV6-3 to TRBJ1-6, with unresolved D. V gave up 2 bases and J gave up 10 bases, with 3 bases separating them. CDR1 is MNHEY, CDR2 SVGEGT, per germline. The CDR3 runs to 11 residues.

This clonotype occurred many times. V is TRBV2 and J is TRBJ1-1; D remains unclear. The CDR3 is 14 residues long. Germline values: CDR1 SNHLY, CDR2 FYNNEI. Between the trimmed V and J ends, which lost 4 bases and 1 base, there was a span of 10 bases. The CDR3, as DNA: TGTGCCAGCAGTGGGCGTCCAGGGAACACTGAAGCTTTCTTT. The encoded protein is CASSGRPGNTEAFF.

This clonotype has a handful of counts. The rearrangement links TRBV10-3 to TRBJ2-7, with D possibly TRBD1 on 6 matching bases. The length of the CDR3 is 14 residues. V lost 4 bases and J lost 3, with 13 bases in between. Germline lookup yields CDR1 ENHRY and CDR2 SYGVKD. The CDR3 spells CAISGSTRGYEQYF. In DNA form, the CDR3 reads TGTGCCATCAGTGGGTCAACCAGGGGCTACGAGCAGTACTTC.

This clonotype was seen only a few times. This rearrangement joins TRBV5-4 to TRBJ2-7; the D gene is possibly TRBD1 (6 bases). Trimming cost V 0 bases and J 0 bases, with 13 bases left between them. The CDR3 has 16 residues. Germline values: CDR1 SGHNT, CDR2 YYREEE (reference sequence). The CDR3 region has the DNA TGTGCCAGCAGCTTGGGGGGCACAGGGAACTCCTACGAGCAGTACTTC. Translation: CASSLGGTGNSYEQYF.

In its sample, this clonotype was seen many times. This rearrangement joins TRBV28 to TRBJ2-7; possibly TRBD1 for D (5 bases). Germline assignment: CDR1 MDHEN and CDR2 SYDVKM. The CDR3 sequence is 17 residues long. The V end was cut by 2 bases, the J end by 1 base, with 18 bases between. CDR3 region: CASSLALGWGLSYEQYF. DNA for the CDR3: TGTGCCAGCAGTTTAGCGCTGGGCTGGGGCCTTTCCTACGAGCAGTACTTC. The complete variable domain, with remaining parts taken from reference TRBV28 and TRBJ2-7, reads DVKVTQSSRYLVKRTGEKVFLECVQDMDHENMFWYRQDPGLGLRLIYFSYDVKMKEKGDIPEGYSVSREKKERFSLILESASTNQTSMYLCASSLALGWGLSYEQYFGPGTRLTVT.

This clonotype is a singleton in its sample. V gene TRBV4-1 combines with J gene TRBJ2-1; possible D gene TRBD2, 7 bases. CDR1 MGHRA and CDR2 YSYEKL come from the germline V gene. CDR3 length: 15 amino acids. V lost 2 bases to trimming and J lost 5 bases, with 13 bases between them. The CDR3 DNA reads as TGCGCCAGCAGCCAAACGGGGGGCCCGAACAATGAGCAGTTCTTC. Its translation: CASSQTGGPNNEQFF.

This chain joins TRBV4-1 and TRBJ1-2; D gene uncertain. Trimming removed 0 bases at V and 2 bases at J, with 10 bases between. The germline CDR1 and CDR2 sequences are MGHRA and YSYEKL. The CDR3 has 15 residues. As DNA, the CDR3 is TGCGCCAGCAGCCAAGAGGCCACCGAAAACTATGGCTACACCTTC. Translating it yields CASSQEATENYGYTF.

This clonotype was observed at least ten times. This chain joins TRBV29-1 and TRBJ2-7, with 7 nucleotides matching TRBD1. Unmatched junction bases numbered 9, after V lost 7 bases and J lost 3 bases. The CDR3 consists of 13 residues. The germline CDR1 and CDR2 sequences are SQVTM and ANQGSEA. CDR3 sequence: CSAGTASYYEQYF. CDR3 nucleotide sequence: TGCAGCGCCGGGACAGCCAGTTACTACGAGCAGTACTTC.

CDR3 DNA sequence: TGCGCCAGCAGCCAAGCACTCCGTTATAGGCAGGGGGTGTGCGAGCAGTACTTC. Translated: CASSQALRYRQGVCEQYF. This chain joins TRBV4-1 and TRBJ2-7, with 7 bases identical to TRBD1. CDR1 and CDR2 from the germline V gene are MGHRA and YSYEKL. The CDR3 has 18 amino acids. V trimming: 1 base; J trimming: 6 bases; junction bases outside the gene matches: 18.

V gene TRBV6-5 combines with J gene TRBJ1-3; 8 bases are shared with TRBD1. Germline CDR1 is MNHEY and CDR2 is SVGAGI. Trimming at V came to 3 bases and at J to 3 bases, leaving 1 base not matched to a gene. The CDR3 contains 14 residues. The CDR3 sequence: CASSYGQGGNTIYF. The DNA of the CDR3 is TGTGCCAGCAGTTATGGACAGGGTGGAAACACCATATATTTT.